Following are 32 T cell receptor beta chains from one sample sequenced in a study of control samples from healthy donors and cancer patients. Here immunoSEQ multiplex PCR was the method, and the copy in TCRdb shows in-frame clones only, minus some. This table holds over 85,000 clones, 88% found once. Sequencing was done on a sample of PBMCs. Receptors were obtained from a woman aged 55-70 years with lung cancer.

In this sample, this clone turned up once. CDR3 sequence: CASSVGQLGTDTQYF. CDR3 bases: TGTGCCAGCAGCGTAGGACAGTTGGGGACAGATACGCAGTATTTT. The chain uses TRBV9 and TRBJ2-3, with D tentatively TRBD1 (5 bases). V lost 0 bases and J lost 3, with 11 bases in between. CDR3 length: 15 residues. The germline V gene encodes CDR1 SGDLS and CDR2 YYNGEE.

This chain uses TRBV19 with TRBJ2-1; 10 nucleotides match TRBD2. The J segment lost 12 bases and the V segment lost 3 bases, leaving 17 bases of the junction unmatched. Germline-derived CDR1 and CDR2 are LNHDA and SQIVND (reference sequence). The CDR3 is made up of 17 amino acids. DNA of the CDR3: TGTGCCAGTAGTATCCTCCTAGCGGGGGCAGATAATACGATGCAGTTCTTC. This sequence encodes CASSILLAGADNTMQFF.

The rearrangement links TRBV6-5 to TRBJ2-7; tentatively, D is TRBD2 (6 bases). There are 14 residues in the CDR3. V lost 5 bases, J lost 7 bases, and 18 bases lay in between. The germline CDR1 and CDR2 sequences are MNHEY and SVGAGI. The CDR3 nucleotides are TGTGCCAGCAGTACCGCTGGCGGGACGGGAGAGCAGTACTTC. As protein: CASSTAGGTGEQYF.

The chain employs TRBV5-4 and TRBJ1-1; 10 bases map to TRBD1. CDR1 and CDR2 from the germline V gene are SGHNT and YYREEE (reference sequence). CDR3 length: 14 residues. Germline trimming cut 3 bases from V and 2 bases from J; bases unmatched to any gene: 1. The CDR3 DNA reads as TGTGCCAGCAGCTGGGACAGGGGAAACACTGAAGCTTTCTTT. It is translated as CASSWDRGNTEAFF. Looking up the rest from reference TRBV5-4 and TRBJ1-1 gives the full variable domain: ETGVTQSPTHLIKTRGQQVTLRCSSQSGHNTVSWYQQALGQGPQFIFQYYREEENGRGNFPPRFSGLQFPNYSSELNVNALELDDSALYLCASSWDRGNTEAFFGQGTRLTVV.

This rearrangement joins TRBV19 to TRBJ2-1; no definite D call. The CDR3 runs 14 residues. Germline assignment: CDR1 LNHDA and CDR2 SQIVND (reference sequence). The V end lost 3 bases, the J end lost 6 bases, and 12 bases lay between the germline ends. The CDR3: CASSIKMRSNEQFF. The CDR3 coding sequence is TGTGCCAGTAGTATTAAAATGAGGAGCAATGAGCAGTTCTTC.

This clone was seen only once. V gene TRBV19 combines with J gene TRBJ1-5; the match to TRBD1 covers 7 bases. The CDR3 runs to 14 residues. V was clipped by 8 bases and J by 2 bases; unmatched bases: 6. Germline CDR1 is LNHDA and CDR2 is SQIVND (reference sequence). CDR3 sequence: CASSLGTGNQPQHF. CDR3 DNA sequence: TGTGCCAGTTCACTAGGGACAGGCAATCAGCCCCAGCATTTT.

The rearrangement joins TRBV6-6 to TRBJ1-1, with a possible D match to TRBD1 (5 bases). Germline V gives CDR1 MNHNY, CDR2 SVGAGI (reference sequence). This CDR3 has 16 amino acids. V lost 1 base and J 2 bases, leaving 14 bases between the germline ends. The CDR3 spells CASSYFRAVGNTEAFF. CDR3 DNA sequence: TGTGCCAGCAGTTACTTCAGGGCGGTAGGAAACACTGAAGCTTTCTTT.

The rearrangement uses TRBV29-1 and TRBJ2-3, with D possibly being TRBD2 (7 bases). CDR3 length equals 14 residues. Germline values: CDR1 SQVTM, CDR2 ANQGSEA. Trimming removed 6 bases at V and 3 bases at J, with 16 bases between. CDR3 sequence: CSVNGRGATDTQYF. The CDR3, as DNA: TGCAGCGTAAACGGCCGGGGGGCAACAGATACGCAGTATTTT.

The V gene is TRBV3-1 (or the pseudogene TRBV3-2), the J gene TRBJ2-1; no clear D gene. Trimming removed 3 bases from V and 5 bases from J, with 8 bases in between. CDR3 size: 13 residues. Per the germline V gene, CDR1 is LGHDT and CDR2 is YNNKEL (reference sequence). Written as DNA, the CDR3 is TGTGCCAGCAGCCAGAGCATAGACAATGAGCAGTTCTTC. It is translated as CASSQSIDNEQFF.

This clone has more than one count but fewer than ten. This chain uses TRBV30 with TRBJ2-2; 11 bases agree with TRBD2. With 8 bases clipped from V and 6 bases from J, the junction kept 11 bases outside the gene matches. The CDR3 extends over 15 amino acids. Germline assignment: CDR1 GTSNPN and CDR2 SVGIG (reference sequence). CDR3 protein: CAGTTSGSFPGELFF. Written as DNA, the CDR3 is TGTGCCGGTACTACTAGCGGGAGTTTCCCCGGGGAGCTGTTTTTT. The whole variable domain, filled in from reference TRBV30 and TRBJ2-2, reads SQTIHQWPATLVQPVGSPLSLECTVEGTSNPNLYWYRQAAGRGLQLLFYSVGIGQISSEVPQNLSASRPQDRQFILSSKKLLLSDSGFYLCAGTTSGSFPGELFFGEGSRLTVL.

This clone was picked up one time. This chain uses TRBV6-5 with TRBJ1-1; D gene unclear. From germline, CDR1 is MNHEY and CDR2 SVGAGI. The CDR3 length is 15 residues. Trimming cost V 0 bases and J 0 bases, with 8 bases left between them. The chain's CDR3 is CASSYSRTLNTEAFF. CDR3 DNA: TGTGCCAGCAGTTACTCGCGAACTTTGAACACTGAAGCTTTCTTT.

J is TRBJ2-1 and V is TRBV10-3; 10 nucleotides agree with TRBD2. This CDR3 is built from 13 residues. Per the germline V gene, CDR1 is ENHRY and CDR2 is SYGVKD. The DNA for the CDR3 is TGTGCTACCCAGCGGGAGGGCCGGGATGAGCAGTTCTTC. Protein: CATQREGRDEQFF.

CDR3 sequence reads: CASSSSMNTEAFF. In nucleotides, the CDR3 is TGTGCCAGCTCCAGCTCCATGAACACTGAAGCTTTCTTT. J is TRBJ1-1 and V is TRBV7-3, with D unresolved. The germline CDR1 and CDR2 sequences are SGHTA and FQGTGA. CDR3 size: 13 residues. With 8 bases removed from V and 0 bases from J, the gap between germline ends came to 10 bases.

The chain couples TRBV4-3 to TRBJ1-2, with 9 bases aligning to TRBD1. The germline gives CDR1 LGHNA, CDR2 YSLEER. The CDR3 is 22 amino acids. V lost 0 bases to trimming and J lost 4 bases; unmatched junction nucleotides: 24. The CDR3 DNA is TGCGCCAGCAGCCAAGATTTACAGGGGGCGTTGGGCCGATTCCGAACCCCCTATGGCTACACCTTC. It yields the protein CASSQDLQGALGRFRTPYGYTF.

The chain joins TRBV14 to TRBJ2-5; D remains ambiguous. The V end was cut by 1 base, the J end by 1 base, with 13 bases between. The CDR3 spans 16 residues. Germline-derived CDR1 and CDR2 are SGHDN and FVKESK. The CDR3 bases are TGTGCCAGCAGCCAAGTCTCGACCCTCGGCCAAGAGACCCAGTACTTC. Residues: CASSQVSTLGQETQYF.

This chain uses TRBV5-4 with TRBJ2-6; TRBD1 matches 7 bases. Germline V gene sequence: CDR1 SGHNT, CDR2 YYREEE (reference sequence). Trimming at V came to 5 bases and at J to 2 bases, leaving 4 bases not matched to a gene. This CDR3 has 15 residues. The CDR3 DNA reads TGTGCCAGCAGTGACGGGACAGCTGGGGCCAACGTCCTGACTTTC. Its protein is CASSDGTAGANVLTF.

The chain is built from TRBV27 and TRBJ2-2; the D gene is possibly TRBD2 (6 bases). The germline V gene encodes CDR1 MNHEY and CDR2 SMNVEV (reference sequence). V was cut by 7 bases and J by 4 bases, with 19 bases left in between. CDR3 length: 16 residues. The CDR3 nucleotides are TGTGCCAGCAATGCTCTTAGCGCGCGGGGCACCGGGGAGCTGTTTTTT. Its translation: CASNALSARGTGELFF.

J is TRBJ1-2 and V is TRBV5-5; weak D call: TRBD1 (5 bases). Germline V gene lookup returns CDR1 SGHKS and CDR2 YYEKEE (reference sequence). This CDR3 contains 16 residues. Trimming pared 6 bases from V and 2 bases from J, leaving 20 bases between. The CDR3 reads CASTWGIDRPNYGYTF. The DNA of the CDR3 is TGTGCCAGCACCTGGGGGATAGACCGCCCCAACTATGGCTACACCTTC.

The rearrangement links TRBV29-1 to TRBJ2-1, with D hard to call. The length of the CDR3 is 16 residues. Trimming removed 6 bases from V and 3 bases from J, with 21 bases in between. Germline V lookup: CDR1 SQVTM, CDR2 ANQGSEA. In nucleotides, the CDR3 is TGCAGCGTCCCCGGTGTCCCGCTGTCGGGCTACAATGAGCAGTTCTTC. This gives the protein CSVPGVPLSGYNEQFF.

The chain carries TRBV6-6 and TRBJ1-3; possibly TRBD1 for D (5 bases). V shed 5 bases and J shed 7 bases, with 15 bases lying between them. CDR1 is MNHNY, CDR2 SVGAGI, per germline (reference sequence). There are 14 residues in the CDR3. This chain's CDR3 is CASSKGTRGNTIYF. Written as DNA, the CDR3 is TGTGCCAGCAGTAAGGGGACCCGCGGGAACACCATATATTTT.

This clone has just one count. V and J are TRBV11-1 and TRBJ2-1; 11 nucleotides agree with TRBD1. CDR1 SGHAT and CDR2 FQDESV come from the germline V gene (reference sequence). The CDR3 runs to 15 residues. V lost 4 bases and J lost 4; bases outside the gene matches: 3. This CDR3 is CASSSGQGGYNEQFF. The CDR3 nucleotides are TGTGCCAGCAGCTCGGGACAGGGGGGATACAATGAGCAGTTCTTC.

The J gene is TRBJ2-2, the V gene TRBV19; 16 bases match TRBD2. The V segment lost 0 bases and the J segment 4 bases; nucleotides outside the gene matches: 5. This CDR3 is 19 amino acids long. Germline lookup yields CDR1 LNHDA and CDR2 SQIVND (reference sequence). CDR3 residues: CASSIEGLAGGAPTGELFF. The DNA of the CDR3 is TGTGCCAGTAGTATAGAGGGACTAGCGGGGGGGGCCCCCACCGGGGAGCTGTTTTTT.

V usage is TRBV5-1 and J usage is TRBJ2-2; D ambiguous. CDR3 size: 15 residues. Germline values: CDR1 SGHRS, CDR2 YFSETQ. Trimming removed 3 bases from V and 1 base from J, with 10 bases in between. The DNA of the CDR3 is TGCGCCAGCAGCTCGTCCGCAGGGAACACCGGGGAGCTGTTTTTT. Amino acid sequence: CASSSSAGNTGELFF.

A few counts support this clone. This rearrangement joins TRBV19 to TRBJ1-1; no firm D call. Looked up from germline, CDR1 is LNHDA and CDR2 is SQIVND (reference sequence). The CDR3 runs to 13 residues. V was cut by 2 bases and J by 9 bases, with 13 bases left in between. The CDR3 sequence: CASSIPRLGKAFF. The CDR3 nucleotides are TGTGCCAGTAGTATACCCCGTTTAGGAAAAGCTTTCTTT.

The rearrangement joins TRBV7-2 to TRBJ2-3, with D unclear. The CDR3 loop spans 11 amino acids. V gave up 5 bases and J gave up 2 bases, with 2 bases separating them. The germline gives CDR1 SGHTA, CDR2 FQGNSA. Here the CDR3 reads CASSHTDTQYF. In DNA, the CDR3 is TGTGCCAGCAGCCACACAGATACGCAGTATTTT.

The V and J genes are TRBV3-1 (or the pseudogene TRBV3-2) and TRBJ1-6, with 7 bases that match TRBD1. CDR1 is LGHDT and CDR2 is YNNKEL in the germline V gene (reference sequence). J lost 5 bases, V lost 2 bases, and 9 bases had no gene match. The CDR3 contains 17 residues. The CDR3 sequence is CASSQNLPGTDNSPLHF. The CDR3 DNA is TGTGCCAGCAGCCAAAACCTCCCCGGGACAGATAATTCACCCCTCCACTTT.

This rearrangement joins TRBV7-9 to TRBJ1-2, with a possible D match to TRBD1 (5 bases). The CDR3 loop spans 15 amino acids. Germline lookup yields CDR1 SEHNR and CDR2 FQNEAQ (reference sequence). Trimming removed 10 bases from V and 4 bases from J, with 22 bases in between. In nucleotides, the CDR3 is TGTGCCACCTCCCCGGAACCTTGGAGGGGCTATGGCTACACCTTC. Protein: CATSPEPWRGYGYTF.

This clone was recorded once. The gene calls are TRBV10-3 and TRBJ2-5, with D maybe TRBD1 (5 bases). The length of the CDR3 is 14 residues. The germline CDR1 and CDR2 sequences are ENHRY and SYGVKD. The germline V and J ends were trimmed by 4 bases and 1 base, with 10 bases remaining between them. CDR3 sequence (DNA): TGTGCCATCAGTGGCAACAGGCTCCAAGAGACCCAGTACTTC. Amino acid sequence: CAISGNRLQETQYF.

This chain joins TRBV5-1 and TRBJ1-2; D is undetermined. Trimming pared 4 bases from V and 4 bases from J, leaving 14 bases between. This CDR3 region has 14 residues. From germline, CDR1 is SGHRS and CDR2 YFSETQ. The CDR3 loop reads CASSEVSGPYGYTF. The CDR3 coding sequence is TGCGCCAGCAGCGAGGTTTCGGGTCCCTATGGCTACACCTTC.

This sequence joins TRBV7-2 and TRBJ1-3, with no clear D. The germline V and J ends were trimmed by 4 bases and 4 bases, with 17 bases remaining between them. Germline V CDR1 and CDR2: SGHTA, FQGNSA. The CDR3 covers 16 residues. CDR3: CASSSQRTLGGNTIYF. The CDR3 coding sequence is TGTGCCAGCAGCTCTCAGAGGACCCTAGGAGGAAACACCATATATTTT. The whole variable domain, remainder taken from reference TRBV7-2 and TRBJ1-3, is GAGVSQSPSNKVTEKGKDVELRCDPISGHTALYWYRQSLGQGLEFLIYFQGNSAPDKSGLPSDRFSAERTGGSVSTLTIQRTQQEDSAVYLCASSSQRTLGGNTIYFGEGSWLTVV.

The J gene is TRBJ2-5, the V gene TRBV19; no reliable D call. The CDR3 loop spans 13 amino acids. Germline assignment: CDR1 LNHDA and CDR2 SQIVND (reference sequence). Trimming left V 3 bases short and J 0 bases short, with 5 bases between. CDR3 bases: TGTGCCAGTAGTATGAGCAACCAAGAGACCCAGTACTTC. The encoded protein is CASSMSNQETQYF.

This clone came up once. The chain combines TRBV19 with TRBJ1-3, with D perhaps matching TRBD1 (5 bases). The CDR3 consists of 15 residues. The V gene's germline CDR1 is LNHDA and CDR2 SQIVND (reference sequence). V was trimmed by 1 base and J by 8 bases, leaving 15 bases between them. CDR3 sequence reads: CASSIGDSRGDTIYF. The CDR3 DNA follows: TGTGCCAGTAGTATAGGGGACTCCCGAGGGGACACCATATATTTT.